The clone carrying this T cell receptor (beta chain) was counted many times. Its cognate antigen is unknown. This specimen comes from a study of T cells in Graves' hyperthyroidism and ophthalmopathy. Whole-study context: Peripheral blood samples were taken at initial diagnosis, prior to any treatment. Study-wide points: The model made its ophthalmopathy prediction, and onset followed a median approximately six months later. Most expanded thyroid clonotypes above 0.001 also appeared in blood.

Any patient presenting with uncontrolled infection, other autoimmune disease, pregnancy or lactation was left out. Amplified TCR beta CDR3 regions came from RNA transcripts. The HTBI primer set drove a first-round RT-PCR of the TCR CDR3. TCRdb reanalysed the multiplex PCR reads using MiXCR and keeps one entry per CDR3 protein. The repertoire holds about 590,000 distinct CDR3 sequences, with about a sixth as singletons. Sequencing used blood. This TCR came from a woman aged 25 to 45 with Graves' hyperthyroidism.

CDR3 protein: CSVEQDRANTEAFF. The CDR3 DNA reads as TGCAGCGTTGAACAGGACAGGGCGAACACTGAAGCTTTCTTT. This sequence joins TRBV29-1 and TRBJ1-1, with 8 bases identical to TRBD1. The CDR3 spans 14 residues. Germline assignment: CDR1 SQVTM and CDR2 ANQGSEA. V shed 2 bases and J 1 base; nucleotides not matched to a gene: 3.